Presented here are 20 T cell receptor beta chains from one specimen sequenced in a study of a mutant IDH1 vaccine in newly diagnosed glioma. Sample time point: baseline, week 1 (first vaccination visit). Treatment specified: pre-vaccination baseline after standard-of-care therapy. TCRdb keeps only in-frame clones here, not all; method: immunoSEQ multiplex PCR. Among 50,000 or so clones listed, approximately 81% were seen once. The input for sequencing was PBMCs, taken from a glioma patient treated with radiotherapy, temozolomide or both. The source is a man younger than 35 with glioma.

The rearrangement uses TRBV5-1 and TRBJ1-2, with D possibly being TRBD1 (6 bases). V shed 4 bases and J shed 4 bases, with 17 bases lying between them. Germline V lookup: CDR1 SGHRS, CDR2 YFSETQ. CDR3 length equals 15 residues. CDR3 loop: CASSPSTGSIYGYTF. CDR3 DNA: TGCGCCAGCAGCCCCAGCACAGGGAGTATCTATGGCTACACCTTC.

The gene calls are TRBV5-1 and TRBJ2-3; TRBD2 matches 13 bases. Germline V gene data show CDR1 as SGHRS and CDR2 as YFSETQ. There are 16 residues in the CDR3. J gave up 3 bases and V 0 bases, and 1 base lay outside the gene matches. This CDR3 reads CASSLGLAGGTDTQYF. CDR3 coding DNA: TGCGCCAGCAGCTTGGGACTAGCGGGAGGAACAGATACGCAGTATTTT.

This clone was recorded once. This chain uses TRBV5-1 with TRBJ1-3; no firm D call. V gave up 0 bases and J gave up 3 bases, with 13 bases separating them. From germline, CDR1 is SGHRS and CDR2 YFSETQ. The CDR3 length is 16 residues. DNA of the CDR3: TGCGCCAGCAGCTTGGGACCCGGGGATGGTGGAAACACCATATATTTT. Its translation: CASSLGPGDGGNTIYF.

The chain uses TRBV5-1 and TRBJ2-1, with 10 bases lining up with TRBD2. Germline V lookup: CDR1 SGHRS, CDR2 YFSETQ. Trimming at V came to 1 base and at J to 6 bases, leaving 7 bases not matched to a gene. This CDR3 contains 16 residues. This chain's CDR3 is CASSLWASGSGNEQFF. The DNA for the CDR3 is TGCGCCAGCAGCTTGTGGGCTAGCGGGAGTGGCAATGAGCAGTTCTTC.

This rearrangement joins TRBV2 to TRBJ1-4; D remains ambiguous. Germline assignment: CDR1 SNHLY and CDR2 FYNNEI. This CDR3 region has 14 residues. Trimming removed 2 bases at V and 7 bases at J, with 11 bases between. CDR3 region: CASSESGNGEKLFF. The CDR3 bases are TGTGCCAGCAGTGAATCCGGGAACGGTGAAAAACTGTTTTTT.

A remark on this clone: The sample contains more than one DNA sequence encoding this CDR3. CDR3 loop: CASSYSGQPNEKLFF. CDR3 bases: TGTGCCAGCAGTTACTCAGGACAGCCGAATGAAAAACTGTTTTTT. The J gene is TRBJ1-4, the V gene TRBV6-5, with TRBD1 as a possible D gene (6 bases). This CDR3 spans 15 amino acids. Germline lookup yields CDR1 MNHEY and CDR2 SVGAGI. Trimming removed 0 bases from V and 5 bases from J, with 10 bases in between.

The rearrangement links TRBV30 to TRBJ1-3, with 10 bases identical to TRBD1. V trimming: 4 bases; J trimming: 4 bases; junction bases outside the gene matches: 7. This CDR3 is built from 15 residues. Per the germline V gene, CDR1 is GTSNPN and CDR2 is SVGIG (reference sequence). This chain's CDR3 is CAWNRGQGGGNTIYF. CDR3 nucleotide sequence: TGTGCCTGGAACCGAGGACAGGGGGGAGGAAACACCATATATTTT. Variable domain in full (rest from reference TRBV30 and TRBJ1-3): SQTIHQWPATLVQPVGSPLSLECTVEGTSNPNLYWYRQAAGRGLQLLFYSVGIGQISSEVPQNLSASRPQDRQFILSSKKLLLSDSGFYLCAWNRGQGGGNTIYFGEGSWLTVV.

This clone rates as medium-sized (0.01 to 0.1%). This chain links TRBV4-1 with TRBJ1-2; no clear D. The CDR3 has 14 residues. Germline V gene lookup returns CDR1 MGHRA and CDR2 YSYEKL. V lost 0 bases, J lost 8 bases, and 13 bases lay in between. The CDR3 is CASSQDRGFGGYTF. For the CDR3, the DNA is TGCGCCAGCAGCCAAGATCGCGGATTCGGAGGCTACACCTTC.

J is TRBJ1-1 and V is TRBV18, with 7 bases aligning to TRBD1. This CDR3 region has 11 residues. CDR1 and CDR2 from the germline V gene are KGHSH and LQKENI. V shed 5 bases and J 7 bases; nucleotides not matched to a gene: 1. The chain's CDR3 is CASSDRVEAFF. In DNA, the CDR3 is TGTGCCAGCTCAGACAGGGTTGAAGCTTTCTTT. The whole variable domain, remainder taken from reference TRBV18 and TRBJ1-1, is NAGVMQNPRHLVRRRGQEARLRCSPMKGHSHVYWYRQLPEEGLKFMVYLQKENIIDESGMPKERFSAEFPKEGPSILRIQQVVRGDSAAYFCASSDRVEAFFGQGTRLTVV.

This chain uses TRBV5-4 with TRBJ1-1; a weak D match, TRBD1 (6 bases). Deletions cut 0 bases from V and 2 bases from J, with 8 bases between. CDR3 length equals 14 residues. Germline assignment: CDR1 SGHNT and CDR2 YYREEE (reference sequence). CDR3 bases: TGTGCCAGCAGCTTGGGGGGGGCAAACACTGAAGCTTTCTTT. Translating gives CASSLGGANTEAFF.

The chain combines TRBV5-1 with TRBJ1-2, with TRBD1 matching over 7 bases. Germline V lookup: CDR1 SGHRS, CDR2 YFSETQ. This CDR3 has 14 residues. J lost 7 bases, V lost 0 bases, and 6 bases had no gene match. CDR3 DNA sequence: TGCGCCAGCAGCTTGGCGACAGGGTCCAGTGGCTACACCTTC. Translation gives CASSLATGSSGYTF. Full variable domain (rest looked up from reference TRBV5-1 and TRBJ1-2): KAGVTQTPRYLIKTRGQQVTLSCSPISGHRSVSWYQQTPGQGLQFLFEYFSETQRNKGNFPGRFSGRQFSNSRSEMNVSTLELGDSALYLCASSLATGSSGYTFGSGTRLTVV.

V and J are TRBV7-2 and TRBJ1-1; possible D gene TRBD1, 6 bases. CDR1 SGHTA and CDR2 FQGNSA come from the germline V gene. V lost 5 bases, J lost 4 bases, and 14 bases lay in between. The CDR3 totals 14 residues. The CDR3 DNA is TGTGCCAGCAGCCCACAGGGAGGGAGCACTGAAGCTTTCTTT. As protein: CASSPQGGSTEAFF.

For the CDR3, the DNA is TGTGCCAGCAGCGTAGGGGTAGCGGGGGAAAAACTGTTTTTT. It encodes CASSVGVAGEKLFF. This sequence joins TRBV9 and TRBJ1-4; D remains ambiguous. Germline V gene lookup returns CDR1 SGDLS and CDR2 YYNGEE. CDR3 length: 14 residues. V was trimmed by 0 bases and J by 8 bases, leaving 11 bases between them.

This clone has only a few counts. Written as DNA, the CDR3 is TGCAGCGTTGCGAGGGTGAACACTGAAGCTTTCTTT. Translating gives CSVARVNTEAFF. The chain has TRBV29-1 and TRBJ1-1; D gene unclear. The V end was cut by 4 bases, the J end by 0 bases, with 6 bases between. The germline CDR1 and CDR2 sequences are SQVTM and ANQGSEA. CDR3 length: 12 residues.

The chain joins TRBV13 to TRBJ1-2; 7 positions match TRBD1. Trimming removed 1 base from V and 3 bases from J; junction bases left unmatched: 5. This CDR3 is 15 amino acids long. Germline lookup yields CDR1 PRHDT and CDR2 FYEKMQ (reference sequence). The CDR3 loop reads CASSLERGPHYGYTF. For the CDR3, the DNA is TGTGCCAGCAGCTTAGAAAGGGGGCCTCACTATGGCTACACCTTC. Combining the CDR3 with reference TRBV13 and TRBJ1-2 gives the whole variable domain AAGVIQSPRHLIKEKRETATLKCYPIPRHDTVYWYQQGPGQDPQFLISFYEKMQSDKGSIPDRFSAQQFSDYHSELNMSSLELGDSALYFCASSLERGPHYGYTFGSGTRLTVV.

V and J are TRBV6-1 and TRBJ2-5, with D tentatively TRBD1 (6 bases). Germline V gives CDR1 MNHNS, CDR2 SASEGT. V was trimmed by 5 bases and J by 2 bases, leaving 9 bases between them. CDR3 size: 13 residues. CDR3 loop: CASSKDRQETQYF. Here the CDR3 DNA reads TGTGCCAGCAGTAAAGACAGGCAAGAGACCCAGTACTTC.

This rearrangement joins TRBV2 to TRBJ2-5; TRBD1 matches 9 bases. Germline V lookup: CDR1 SNHLY, CDR2 FYNNEI. This CDR3 contains 15 residues. V lost 3 bases to trimming and J lost 0 bases; unmatched junction nucleotides: 2. Here the CDR3 reads CASSDRDRDQETQYF. The CDR3 nucleotides read TGTGCCAGCAGTGACCGGGACAGGGACCAAGAGACCCAGTACTTC.

The chain uses TRBV4-2 and TRBJ1-5, with 8 bases that match TRBD1. CDR1 and CDR2 (germline): LGHNA, YNFKEQ. V was clipped by 2 bases and J by 5 bases; unmatched bases: 8. The CDR3 runs to 16 residues. The CDR3 bases are TGTGCCAGCAGCCAAATCAGGGGGCAGGGTCATCAGCCCCAGCATTTT. Encoded protein: CASSQIRGQGHQPQHF.

The chain uses TRBV4-1 and TRBJ2-7; 10 bases are a match to TRBD1. Per the germline V gene, CDR1 is MGHRA and CDR2 is YSYEKL. V shed 5 bases and J 2 bases; nucleotides not matched to a gene: 6. The CDR3 is made up of 15 amino acids. CDR3 sequence: CASSEGQGSPYEQYF. The CDR3 region has the DNA TGCGCCAGCAGCGAGGGACAGGGGAGCCCCTACGAGCAGTACTTC.

The chain is built from TRBV4-1 and TRBJ1-1, with D maybe TRBD1 (6 bases). Germline loops: CDR1 MGHRA, CDR2 YSYEKL. The CDR3 runs to 15 residues. V gave up 3 bases and J gave up 0 bases, with 11 bases separating them. The CDR3 reads CASSQGTSLNTEAFF. The DNA of the CDR3 is TGCGCCAGCAGCCAGGGGACAAGTTTGAACACTGAAGCTTTCTTT.